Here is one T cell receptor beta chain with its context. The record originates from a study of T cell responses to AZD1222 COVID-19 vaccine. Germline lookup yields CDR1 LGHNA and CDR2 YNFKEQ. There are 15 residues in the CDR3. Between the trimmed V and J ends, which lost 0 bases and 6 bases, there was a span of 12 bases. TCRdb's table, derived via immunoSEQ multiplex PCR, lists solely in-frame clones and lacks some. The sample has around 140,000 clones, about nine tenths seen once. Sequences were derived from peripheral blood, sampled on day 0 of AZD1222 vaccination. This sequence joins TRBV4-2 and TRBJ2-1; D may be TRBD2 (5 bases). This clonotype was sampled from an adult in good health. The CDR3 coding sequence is TGTGCCAGCAGCCAAGAGGGTGCGAGGGCCAATGAGCAGTTCTTC. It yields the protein CASSQEGARANEQFF.